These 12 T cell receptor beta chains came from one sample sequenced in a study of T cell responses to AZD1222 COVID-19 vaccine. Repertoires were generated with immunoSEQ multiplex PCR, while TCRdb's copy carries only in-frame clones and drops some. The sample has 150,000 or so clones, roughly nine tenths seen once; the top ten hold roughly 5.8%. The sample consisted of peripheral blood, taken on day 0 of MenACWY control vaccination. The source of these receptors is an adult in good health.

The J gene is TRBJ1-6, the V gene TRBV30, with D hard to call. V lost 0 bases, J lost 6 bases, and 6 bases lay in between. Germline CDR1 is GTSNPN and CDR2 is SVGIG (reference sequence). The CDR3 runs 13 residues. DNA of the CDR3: TGTGCCTGGAGTGTCGACGTTAATTCACCCCTCCACTTT. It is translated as CAWSVDVNSPLHF.

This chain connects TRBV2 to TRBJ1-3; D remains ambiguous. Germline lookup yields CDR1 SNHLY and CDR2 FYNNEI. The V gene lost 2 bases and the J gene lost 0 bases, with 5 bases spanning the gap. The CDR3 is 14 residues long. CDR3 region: CASSELVSGNTIYF. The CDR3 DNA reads TGTGCCAGCAGTGAATTGGTCTCTGGAAACACCATATATTTT. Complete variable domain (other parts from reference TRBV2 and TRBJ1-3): EPEVTQTPSHQVTQMGQEVILRCVPISNHLYFYWYRQILGQKVEFLVSFYNNEISEKSEIFDDQFSVERPDGSNFTLKIRSTKLEDSAMYFCASSELVSGNTIYFGEGSWLTVV.

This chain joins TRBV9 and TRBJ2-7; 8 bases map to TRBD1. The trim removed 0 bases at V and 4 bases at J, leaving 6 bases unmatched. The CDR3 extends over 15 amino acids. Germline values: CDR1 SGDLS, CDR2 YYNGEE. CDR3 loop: CASSVGGQGLYEQYF. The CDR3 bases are TGTGCCAGCAGCGTAGGAGGACAGGGACTTTACGAGCAGTACTTC.

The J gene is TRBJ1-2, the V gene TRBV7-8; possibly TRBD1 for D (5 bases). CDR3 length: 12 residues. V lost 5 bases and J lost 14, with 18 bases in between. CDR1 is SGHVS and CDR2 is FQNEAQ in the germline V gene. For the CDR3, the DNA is TGTGCCAGCAGCAATCCAGGGACCTCAGCTACCTTC. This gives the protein CASSNPGTSATF. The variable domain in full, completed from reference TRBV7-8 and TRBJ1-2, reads GAGVSQSPRYKVAKRGQDVALRCDPISGHVSLFWYQQALGQGPEFLTYFQNEAQLDKSGLPSDRFFAERPEGSVSTLKIQRTQQEDSAVYLCASSNPGTSATFGSGTRLTVV.

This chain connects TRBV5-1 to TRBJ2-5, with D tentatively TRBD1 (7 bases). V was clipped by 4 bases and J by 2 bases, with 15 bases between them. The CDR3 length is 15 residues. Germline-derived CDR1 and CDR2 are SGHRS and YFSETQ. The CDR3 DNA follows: TGCGCCAGCAGCATCCAGGGGGGTTGGCAAGAGACCCAGTACTTC. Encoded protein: CASSIQGGWQETQYF.

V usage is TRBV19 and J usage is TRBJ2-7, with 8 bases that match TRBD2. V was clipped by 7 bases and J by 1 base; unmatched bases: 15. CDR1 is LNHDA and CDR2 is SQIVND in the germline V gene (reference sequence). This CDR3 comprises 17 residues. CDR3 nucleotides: TGTGCCAGTACCACCCCTTGCGGGGGGAACCTTTCCTACGAGCAGTACGTC. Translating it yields CASTTPCGGNLSYEQYV.

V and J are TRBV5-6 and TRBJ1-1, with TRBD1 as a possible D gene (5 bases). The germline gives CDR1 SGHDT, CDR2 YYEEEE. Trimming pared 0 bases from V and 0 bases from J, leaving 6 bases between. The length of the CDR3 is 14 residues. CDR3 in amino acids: CASSLGQMNTEAFF. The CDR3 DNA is TGTGCCAGCAGCTTGGGACAGATGAACACTGAAGCTTTCTTT.

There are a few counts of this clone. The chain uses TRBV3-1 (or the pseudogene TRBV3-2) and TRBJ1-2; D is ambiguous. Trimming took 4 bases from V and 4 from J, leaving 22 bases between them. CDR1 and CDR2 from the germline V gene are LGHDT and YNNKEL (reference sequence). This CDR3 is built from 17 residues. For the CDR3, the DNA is TGTGCCAGCAGCCCATACCTGACTCAGCGGGGTACCTATGGCTACACCTTC. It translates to CASSPYLTQRGTYGYTF.

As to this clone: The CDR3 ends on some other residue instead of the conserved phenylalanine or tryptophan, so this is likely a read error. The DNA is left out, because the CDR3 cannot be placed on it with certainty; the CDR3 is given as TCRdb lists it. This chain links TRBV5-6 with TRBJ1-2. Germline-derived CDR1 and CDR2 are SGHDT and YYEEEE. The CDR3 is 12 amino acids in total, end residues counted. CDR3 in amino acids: CASSLEGRGSWI.

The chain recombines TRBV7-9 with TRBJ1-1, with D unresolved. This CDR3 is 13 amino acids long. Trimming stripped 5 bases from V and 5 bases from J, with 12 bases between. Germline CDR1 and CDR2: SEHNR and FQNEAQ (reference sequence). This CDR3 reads CASSLAGMTEAFF. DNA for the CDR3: TGTGCCAGCAGCCTCGCGGGCATGACTGAAGCTTTCTTT.

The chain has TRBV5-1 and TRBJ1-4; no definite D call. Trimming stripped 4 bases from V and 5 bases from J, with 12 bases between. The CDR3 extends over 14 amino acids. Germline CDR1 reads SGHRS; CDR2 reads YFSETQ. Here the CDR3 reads CASSLGRINEKLFF. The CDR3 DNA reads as TGCGCCAGCAGCCTTGGTCGGATAAATGAAAAACTGTTTTTT.

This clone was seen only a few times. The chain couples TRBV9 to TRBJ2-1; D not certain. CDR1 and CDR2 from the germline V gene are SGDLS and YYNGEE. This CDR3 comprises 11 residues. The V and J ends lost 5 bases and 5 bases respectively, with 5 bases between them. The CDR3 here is CASSRDNEQFF. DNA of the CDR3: TGTGCCAGCAGTCGGGACAATGAGCAGTTCTTC. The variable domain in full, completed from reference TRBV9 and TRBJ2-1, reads DSGVTQTPKHLITATGQRVTLRCSPRSGDLSVYWYQQSLDQGLQFLIQYYNGEERAKGNILERFSAQQFPDLHSELNLSSLELGDSALYFCASSRDNEQFFGPGTRLTVL.